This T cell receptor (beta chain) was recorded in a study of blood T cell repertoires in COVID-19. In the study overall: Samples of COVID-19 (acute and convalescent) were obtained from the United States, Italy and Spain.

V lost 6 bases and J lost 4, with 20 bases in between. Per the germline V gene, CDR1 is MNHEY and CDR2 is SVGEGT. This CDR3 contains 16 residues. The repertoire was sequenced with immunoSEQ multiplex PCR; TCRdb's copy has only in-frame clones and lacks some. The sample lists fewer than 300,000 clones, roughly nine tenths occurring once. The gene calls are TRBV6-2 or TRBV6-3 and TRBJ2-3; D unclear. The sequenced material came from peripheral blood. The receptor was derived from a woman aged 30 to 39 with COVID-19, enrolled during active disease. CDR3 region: CASSPVSLPGPDTQYF. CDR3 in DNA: TGTGCCAGCAGCCCGGTTAGTCTCCCCGGTCCAGATACGCAGTATTTT.